The 15 T cell receptor beta chains listed next were all sequenced from one sample in a study of blood T cell repertoires in COVID-19. Repertoires were generated with immunoSEQ multiplex PCR, while TCRdb's copy carries only in-frame clones and drops some. Of around 250,000 clones listed, roughly 89% were seen once; the top ten hold 2.2%. Specimen: peripheral blood. The receptors stem from a man aged 25 to 40 who had recovered from COVID-19.

The rearrangement uses TRBV5-1 and TRBJ1-5, with 8 bases that match TRBD1. This CDR3 is 21 amino acids long. The germline V gene encodes CDR1 SGHRS and CDR2 YFSETQ. V gave up 4 bases and J gave up 0 bases; unmatched junction bases: 21. The CDR3 nucleotides read TGCGCCAGCAGCGCGGACGGGACAGGCTTAGGAAGGGGTTATAGCAATCAGCCCCAGCATTTT. Its protein product is CASSADGTGLGRGYSNQPQHF.

This clone was detected only a few times. The rearrangement links TRBV4-3 to TRBJ2-7, with 14 nucleotides matching TRBD2. Germline V CDR1 and CDR2: LGHNA, YSLEER. This CDR3 spans 15 amino acids. Losses at the gene ends were 6 bases for V and 6 bases for J; bases not matched to a gene: 7. CDR3 in amino acids: CASSLSGTSGGEQYF. The CDR3 DNA sequence: TGCGCCAGCAGTCTCTCCGGGACTAGCGGGGGCGAGCAGTACTTC.

This chain uses TRBV12-5 with TRBJ1-2; 11 bases align to TRBD1. Unmatched junction bases numbered 18, after V lost 0 bases and J lost 3 bases. Germline V gives CDR1 LGHNT, CDR2 FRNRAP. The CDR3 is 21 residues long. The CDR3 coding sequence is TGTGCTAGTGGTTTGGTATTAGCTCTTCGGACAGGGGGCAGTAGGGACTATGGCTACACCTTC. Protein: CASGLVLALRTGGSRDYGYTF.

The genes are TRBV10-1 and TRBJ2-7; TRBD2 matches 8 bases. Germline V gene data show CDR1 as WNHNN and CDR2 as SYGVQD (reference sequence). Unmatched junction bases numbered 6, after V lost 6 bases and J lost 2 bases. The CDR3 contains 14 residues. The CDR3 DNA follows: TGCGCCAGCAGACTTAGCGGGGCCCCCTACGAGCAGTACTTC. It encodes CASRLSGAPYEQYF.

This chain links TRBV6-5 with TRBJ1-1, with D unresolved. In germline, CDR1 is MNHEY, CDR2 SVGAGI. The V end was cut by 0 bases, the J end by 5 bases, with 13 bases between. The CDR3 contains 15 residues. The CDR3 sequence: CASSYSIWVRTEAFF. The CDR3 region has the DNA TGTGCCAGCAGTTACTCGATATGGGTGAGGACTGAAGCTTTCTTT.

Only a few counts were recorded for this clone. This chain uses TRBV5-4 with TRBJ1-2; tentative D call: TRBD1 (6 bases). CDR3 length equals 13 residues. Germline assignment: CDR1 SGHNT and CDR2 YYREEE (reference sequence). Deletions cut 3 bases from V and 4 bases from J, with 10 bases between. In nucleotides, the CDR3 is TGTGCCAGCAGCTCAGGGGAGAGCTATGGCTACACCTTC. Its protein is CASSSGESYGYTF.

This clone was recorded once. The chain has TRBV11-2 and TRBJ2-1; 7 bases match TRBD2. Germline CDR1 and CDR2: SGHAT and FQNNGV. This CDR3 has 15 residues. V lost 4 bases and J lost 0; bases outside the gene matches: 3. The CDR3 loop reads CASSSRGVSYNEQFF. The CDR3 DNA sequence: TGTGCCAGCAGCTCCCGGGGGGTCTCCTACAATGAGCAGTTCTTC. The full variable domain, in which reference TRBV11-2 and TRBJ2-1 provide the parts outside the CDR3, is EAGVAQSPRYKIIEKRQSVAFWCNPISGHATLYWYQQILGQGPKLLIQFQNNGVVDDSQLPKDRFSAERLKGVDSTLKIQPAKLEDSAVYLCASSSRGVSYNEQFFGPGTRLTVL.

V and J are TRBV6-5 and TRBJ1-5, with a weak D call TRBD1 (5 bases). The length of the CDR3 is 13 residues. Trimming pared 7 bases from V and 7 bases from J, leaving 14 bases between. Germline lookup yields CDR1 MNHEY and CDR2 SVGAGI. In nucleotides, the CDR3 is TGTGCCAGCATGGGCGGGGGAAGGCAGCCCCAGCATTTT. Translation gives CASMGGGRQPQHF.

V usage is TRBV5-6 and J usage is TRBJ1-5; D is uncertain. The length of the CDR3 is 15 residues. Between the trimmed V and J ends, which lost 2 bases and 1 base, there was a span of 10 bases. Germline assignment: CDR1 SGHDT and CDR2 YYEEEE. The CDR3: CASSFGVGSNQPQHF. Here the CDR3 DNA reads TGTGCCAGCAGCTTCGGAGTAGGAAGCAATCAGCCCCAGCATTTT.

This clone occurred a few times. The chain's CDR3 is CATSEANQPQHF. The CDR3 coding sequence is TGTGCCACCAGTGAGGCAAATCAGCCCCAGCATTTT. The V gene is TRBV24-1, the J gene TRBJ1-5; D is unresolved. Germline CDR1 and CDR2: KGHDR and SFDVKD. The ends were cut back, 4 bases at V and 4 bases at J, with 4 bases in the middle. The CDR3 runs 12 residues.

This chain uses TRBV29-1 with TRBJ2-5; D not certain. Germline V lookup: CDR1 SQVTM, CDR2 ANQGSEA. Trimming cost V 8 bases and J 5 bases, with 12 bases left between them. This CDR3 is built from 11 residues. The CDR3 region has the DNA TGCAGCAATATGTGGCTGGAGACCCAGTACTTC. Residues: CSNMWLETQYF.

The chain is built from TRBV12-5 and TRBJ2-2; 11 nucleotides agree with TRBD2. The CDR3 has 14 amino acids. V trimming: 7 bases; J trimming: 6 bases; junction bases outside the gene matches: 4. Germline CDR1 reads LGHNT; CDR2 reads FRNRAP. CDR3 DNA sequence: TGTGCTAGTGCCCTTAGCGGGGGGGCCGGGGAGCTGTTTTTT. This translates into CASALSGGAGELFF. Filled out from reference TRBV12-5 and TRBJ2-2, the complete variable domain reads DARVTQTPRHKVTEMGQEVTMRCQPILGHNTVFWYRQTMMQGLELLAYFRNRAPLDDSGMPKDRFSAEMPDATLATLKIQPSEPRDSAVYFCASALSGGAGELFFGEGSRLTVL.

The chain links TRBV6-5 to TRBJ1-3; no clear D gene. The CDR3 is made up of 13 amino acids. V lost 6 bases, J lost 9 bases, and 15 bases lay in between. The germline gives CDR1 MNHEY, CDR2 SVGAGI. The CDR3 nucleotides read TGTGCCAGCAGCTCCGACCCCTACAGCACCATATATTTT. This encodes CASSSDPYSTIYF.

This rearrangement joins TRBV7-2 to TRBJ2-2, with 9 bases that match TRBD2. CDR1 SGHTA and CDR2 FQGNSA come from the germline V gene. V dropped 2 bases and J dropped 1; count of bases not matched to a gene: 2. The CDR3 is 16 residues long. CDR3 residues: CASSLSLAGNTGELFF. CDR3 DNA sequence: TGTGCCAGCAGCTTATCACTAGCGGGGAACACCGGGGAGCTGTTTTTT. Drawing the rest from reference TRBV7-2 and TRBJ2-2, the complete variable domain is GAGVSQSPSNKVTEKGKDVELRCDPISGHTALYWYRQSLGQGLEFLIYFQGNSAPDKSGLPSDRFSAERTGGSVSTLTIQRTQQEDSAVYLCASSLSLAGNTGELFFGEGSRLTVL.

The chain recombines TRBV6-5 with TRBJ2-6; D perhaps matches TRBD1 (6 bases). Germline V CDR1 and CDR2: MNHEY, SVGAGI. This CDR3 is 14 amino acids long. V was trimmed by 6 bases and J by 5 bases, leaving 11 bases between them. The CDR3 bases are TGTGCCAGCAGCAACGGGGACAGGGCCAACGTCCTGACTTTC. Translating it yields CASSNGDRANVLTF.